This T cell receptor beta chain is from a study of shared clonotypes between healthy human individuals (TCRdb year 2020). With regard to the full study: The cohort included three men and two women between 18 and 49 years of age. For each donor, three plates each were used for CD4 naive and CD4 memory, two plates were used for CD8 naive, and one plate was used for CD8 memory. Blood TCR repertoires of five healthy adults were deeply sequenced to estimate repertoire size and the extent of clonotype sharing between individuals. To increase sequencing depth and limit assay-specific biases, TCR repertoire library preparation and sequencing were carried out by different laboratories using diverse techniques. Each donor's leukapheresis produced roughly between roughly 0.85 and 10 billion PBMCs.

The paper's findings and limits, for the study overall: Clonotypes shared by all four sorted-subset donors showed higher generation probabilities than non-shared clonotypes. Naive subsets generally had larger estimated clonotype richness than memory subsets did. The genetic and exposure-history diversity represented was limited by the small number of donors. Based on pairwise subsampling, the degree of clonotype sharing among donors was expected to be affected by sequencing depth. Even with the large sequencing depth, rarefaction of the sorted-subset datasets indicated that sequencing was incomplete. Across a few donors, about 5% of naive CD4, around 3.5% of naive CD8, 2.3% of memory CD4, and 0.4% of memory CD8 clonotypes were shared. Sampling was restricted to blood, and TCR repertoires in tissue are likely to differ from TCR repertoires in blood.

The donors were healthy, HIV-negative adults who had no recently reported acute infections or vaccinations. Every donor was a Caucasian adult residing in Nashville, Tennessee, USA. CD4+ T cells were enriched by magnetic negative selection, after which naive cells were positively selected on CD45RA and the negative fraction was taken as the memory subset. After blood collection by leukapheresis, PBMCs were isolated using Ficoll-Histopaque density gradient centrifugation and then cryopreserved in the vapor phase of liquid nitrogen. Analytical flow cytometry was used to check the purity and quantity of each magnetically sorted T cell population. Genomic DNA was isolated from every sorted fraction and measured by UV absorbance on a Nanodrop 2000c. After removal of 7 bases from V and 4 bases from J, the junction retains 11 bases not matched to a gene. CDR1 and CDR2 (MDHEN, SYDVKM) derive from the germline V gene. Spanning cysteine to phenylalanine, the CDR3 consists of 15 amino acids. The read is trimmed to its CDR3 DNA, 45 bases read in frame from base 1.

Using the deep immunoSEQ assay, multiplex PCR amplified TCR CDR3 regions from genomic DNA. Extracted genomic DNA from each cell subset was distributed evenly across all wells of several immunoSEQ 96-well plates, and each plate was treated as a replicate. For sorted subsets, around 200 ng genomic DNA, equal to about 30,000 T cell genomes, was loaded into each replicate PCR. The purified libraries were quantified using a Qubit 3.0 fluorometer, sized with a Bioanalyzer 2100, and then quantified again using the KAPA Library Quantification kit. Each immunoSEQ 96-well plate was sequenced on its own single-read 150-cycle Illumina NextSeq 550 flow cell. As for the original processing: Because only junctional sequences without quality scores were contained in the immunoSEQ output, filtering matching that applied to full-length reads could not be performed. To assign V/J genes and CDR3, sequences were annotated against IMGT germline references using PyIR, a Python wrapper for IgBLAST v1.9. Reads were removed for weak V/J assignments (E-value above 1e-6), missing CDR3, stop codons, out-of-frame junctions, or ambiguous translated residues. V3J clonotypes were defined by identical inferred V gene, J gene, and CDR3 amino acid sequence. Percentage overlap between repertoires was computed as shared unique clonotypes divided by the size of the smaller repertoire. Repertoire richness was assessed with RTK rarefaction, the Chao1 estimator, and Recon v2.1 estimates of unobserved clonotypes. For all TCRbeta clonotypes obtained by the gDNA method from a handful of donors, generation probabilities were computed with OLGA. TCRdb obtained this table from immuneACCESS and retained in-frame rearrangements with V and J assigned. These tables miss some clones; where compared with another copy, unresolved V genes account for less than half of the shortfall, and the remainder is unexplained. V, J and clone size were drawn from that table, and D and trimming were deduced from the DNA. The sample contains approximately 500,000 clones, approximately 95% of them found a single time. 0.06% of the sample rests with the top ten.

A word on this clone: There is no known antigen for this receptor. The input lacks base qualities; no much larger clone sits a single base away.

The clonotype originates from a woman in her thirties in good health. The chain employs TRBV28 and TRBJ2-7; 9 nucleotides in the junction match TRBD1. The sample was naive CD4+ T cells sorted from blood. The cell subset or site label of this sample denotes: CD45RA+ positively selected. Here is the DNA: TGTGCCAGCAAGGGTAGTTCGGGACAGGGTTACGAGCAGTACTTC. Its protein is CASKGSSGQGYEQYF. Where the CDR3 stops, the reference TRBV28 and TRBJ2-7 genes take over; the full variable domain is DVKVTQSSRYLVKRTGEKVFLECVQDMDHENMFWYRQDPGLGLRLIYFSYDVKMKEKGDIPEGYSVSREKKERFSLILESASTNQTSMYLCASKGSSGQGYEQYFGPGTRLTVT.